Sequencing of this T cell receptor beta chain was carried out in a study of T cells in localized non-small cell lung cancer. Points on this clone: Antigen: not known.

The repertoire was sequenced with immunoSEQ multiplex PCR; TCRdb's copy has only in-frame clones and lacks some. The sample lists about 79,000 clones, 70% to 90% occurring once. Study findings and constraints: The greatest T cell clonality was found in uninvolved adjacent lung (higher than in tumor).

CDR3 length: 14 amino acids. The germline V gene encodes CDR1 SGHAT and CDR2 FQNNGV. Between the trimmed V and J ends, which lost 5 bases and 6 bases, there was a span of 14 bases. The sequence derives from a woman aged 35 to 75 with stage I squamous cell lung carcinoma. This material consisted of peripheral blood, taken before any cancer treatment. The chain combines TRBV11-2 with TRBJ2-1; D is unresolved. CDR3 nucleotide sequence: TGTGCCAGCAGCCAACTGTGGACGGGCAATGAGCAGTTCTTC. It yields the protein CASSQLWTGNEQFF.